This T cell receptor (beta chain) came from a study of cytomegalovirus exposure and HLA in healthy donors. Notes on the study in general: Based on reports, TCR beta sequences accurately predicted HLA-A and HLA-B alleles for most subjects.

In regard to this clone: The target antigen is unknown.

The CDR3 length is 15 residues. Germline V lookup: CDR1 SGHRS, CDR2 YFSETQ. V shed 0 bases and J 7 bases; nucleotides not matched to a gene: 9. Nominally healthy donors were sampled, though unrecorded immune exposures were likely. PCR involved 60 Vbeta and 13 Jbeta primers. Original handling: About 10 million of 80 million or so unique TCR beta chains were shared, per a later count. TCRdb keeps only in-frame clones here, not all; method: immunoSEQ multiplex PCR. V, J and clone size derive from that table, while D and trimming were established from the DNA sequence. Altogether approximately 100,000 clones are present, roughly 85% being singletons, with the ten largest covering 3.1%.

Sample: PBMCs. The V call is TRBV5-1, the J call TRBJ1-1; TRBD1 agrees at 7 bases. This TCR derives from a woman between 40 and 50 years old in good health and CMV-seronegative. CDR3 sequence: CASSLVQGVLGEAFF. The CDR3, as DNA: TGCGCCAGCAGCTTGGTCCAGGGGGTACTGGGTGAAGCTTTCTTT.